This TCR beta chain comes out of a study of T cells in Graves' hyperthyroidism and ophthalmopathy. This clonotype has only a few counts. After removal of 7 bases from V and 0 bases from J, the junction contained 9 bases not matched to a gene. Germline CDR1 is MNHEY and CDR2 is SVGEGT. The CDR3 runs to 16 residues. Regions amplified from RNA transcripts were the TCR beta CDR3 regions. The study used the HTBI primer set for a first-round RT-PCR of the TCR CDR3. TCRdb analysed the multiplex PCR reads with MiXCR anew, one entry per CDR3 protein. The data hold approximately 600,000 distinct CDR3 sequences, with under 25% observed a single time.

The sequencing input was blood. The TCR was taken from a man aged 30-40 years with Graves' ophthalmopathy. This chain connects TRBV6-2 or TRBV6-3 to TRBJ2-4, with 7 bases lining up with TRBD1. CDR3 in amino acids: CASTTGQKLAKNIQYF. Written as DNA, the CDR3 is TGTGCCAGCACCACGGGACAGAAACTAGCCAAAAACATTCAGTACTTC.